A selection of T cell receptor beta chains follows, all from one sample in a study of shared clonotypes between healthy human individuals. Generated by immunoSEQ multiplex PCR, the TCRdb table keeps only in-frame clones and is missing some. This sample has about 1.9 million clones, with just under 95% found just once. Source material: naive CD8+ T cells from PBMCs. The receptors stem from a young man in good health. Some clones in this sample may be carry-over from other donors' samples. CDR3s include the opening cysteine and the closing phenylalanine or tryptophan. Fields, in order: V gene, clone size, D gene, J gene, CDR3 protein, CDR3 DNA. D genes are given only for firm matches. Only some rows state a clone size, as once, few, many or a class for expanded clones.

v_gene: TRBV7-9
abundance: NA
d_gene: NA
j_gene: TRBJ2-3
CDR3aa: CASSLVSDTQYF
CDR3nt: TGTGCCAGCAGCTTAGTTAGCGATACGCAGTATTTT

v_gene: TRBV27
abundance: NA
d_gene: NA
j_gene: TRBJ1-4
CDR3aa: CASSPPPGATNEKLFF
CDR3nt: TGTGCCAGCAGTCCCCCCCCGGGGGCAACTAATGAAAAACTGTTTTTT

v_gene: TRBV5-6
abundance: NA
d_gene: NA
j_gene: TRBJ1-5
CDR3aa: CASSLEGAGSQPQHF
CDR3nt: TGTGCCAGCAGCTTGGAAGGGGCAGGAAGTCAGCCCCAGCATTTT

v_gene: TRBV29-1
abundance: NA
d_gene: NA
j_gene: TRBJ1-2
CDR3aa: CSVEEGQGLDYGYTF
CDR3nt: TGCAGCGTTGAAGAGGGGCAGGGCTTGGACTATGGCTACACCTTC

v_gene: TRBV7-9
abundance: NA
d_gene: NA
j_gene: TRBJ2-1
CDR3aa: CAAGTSYNEQFF
CDR3nt: TGTGCCGCGGGAACGTCCTACAATGAGCAGTTCTTC

v_gene: TRBV2
abundance: NA
d_gene: NA
j_gene: TRBJ2-1
CDR3aa: CASRGDSGRNEQFF
CDR3nt: TGTGCCAGCAGGGGGGACTCTGGTCGGAATGAGCAGTTCTTC

v_gene: TRBV7-3
abundance: NA
d_gene: NA
j_gene: TRBJ2-4
CDR3aa: CASSLGGRAGNIQYF
CDR3nt: TGTGCCAGCAGCTTAGGCGGCAGGGCTGGTAACATTCAGTACTTC

v_gene: TRBV25-1
abundance: NA
d_gene: TRBD1
j_gene: TRBJ2-7
CDR3aa: CASSEVGTGPYEQYF
CDR3nt: TGTGCCAGCAGTGAAGTAGGGACAGGGCCCTACGAGCAGTACTTC

v_gene: TRBV29-1
abundance: NA
d_gene: NA
j_gene: TRBJ1-2
CDR3aa: CSVEAGPGGYTF
CDR3nt: TGCAGCGTTGAAGCAGGGCCAGGCGGCTACACCTTC

v_gene: TRBV15
abundance: NA
d_gene: TRBD1
j_gene: TRBJ1-2
CDR3aa: CATSRVGTGGNYGYTF
CDR3nt: TGTGCCACCAGCAGAGTGGGGACAGGAGGTAACTATGGCTACACCTTC

v_gene: TRBV28
abundance: NA
d_gene: TRBD1
j_gene: TRBJ1-6
CDR3aa: CASSSRQGLGNSPLHF
CDR3nt: TGTGCCAGCAGTTCCCGACAGGGGCTCGGGAATTCACCCCTCCACTTT

v_gene: TRBV19
abundance: NA
d_gene: NA
j_gene: TRBJ2-5
CDR3aa: CASSIQGYGRETQYF
CDR3nt: TGTGCCAGTAGTATACAGGGTTATGGACGAGAGACCCAGTACTTC

v_gene: TRBV28
abundance: NA
d_gene: NA
j_gene: TRBJ1-1
CDR3aa: CASSFFRGNTEAFF
CDR3nt: TGTGCCAGCAGTTTTTTTCGGGGGAACACTGAAGCTTTCTTT

v_gene: TRBV5-5
abundance: NA
d_gene: NA
j_gene: TRBJ2-1
CDR3aa: CASSLPLVIYEQFF
CDR3nt: TGTGCCAGCAGCTTACCCCTAGTGATCTATGAGCAGTTCTTC

v_gene: TRBV5-6
abundance: once
d_gene: TRBD1
j_gene: TRBJ2-5
CDR3aa: CASSLDTGGAEGTQYF
CDR3nt: TGTGCCAGCAGCTTGGACACAGGGGGCGCGGAGGGGACCCAGTACTTC

v_gene: TRBV7-9
abundance: NA
d_gene: TRBD2
j_gene: TRBJ2-7
CDR3aa: CASSLGGSRFYEQYF
CDR3nt: TGTGCCAGCAGCTTGGGGGGGAGCCGTTTCTACGAGCAGTACTTC

v_gene: TRBV27
abundance: NA
d_gene: TRBD1
j_gene: TRBJ1-5
CDR3aa: CASSSLQGNQPQHF
CDR3nt: TGTGCCAGCAGTTCCCTACAGGGGAATCAGCCCCAGCATTTT

v_gene: TRBV27
abundance: NA
d_gene: TRBD1
j_gene: TRBJ1-3
CDR3aa: CASSGQGGLSGNTIYF
CDR3nt: TGTGCCAGCAGTGGACAGGGTGGCCTCTCTGGAAACACCATATATTTT

v_gene: TRBV10-1
abundance: NA
d_gene: NA
j_gene: TRBJ2-7
CDR3aa: CASSGATYYEQYF
CDR3nt: TGCGCCAGCAGTGGGGCCACATACTACGAGCAGTACTTC

v_gene: TRBV4-1
abundance: NA
d_gene: NA
j_gene: TRBJ2-7
CDR3aa: CASSQEFTVFGSYEQYF
CDR3nt: TGCGCCAGCAGCCAAGAGTTTACGGTCTTCGGGTCCTACGAGCAGTACTTC

v_gene: TRBV11-2
abundance: NA
d_gene: TRBD1
j_gene: TRBJ2-5
CDR3aa: CASSPQGGRTLLEETQYF
CDR3nt: TGTGCCAGCAGCCCCCAAGGGGGCCGGACGCTTTTGGAAGAGACCCAGTACTTC

v_gene: TRBV11-2
abundance: NA
d_gene: NA
j_gene: TRBJ1-5
CDR3aa: CASSLVGNDQPQHF
CDR3nt: TGTGCCAGCAGCTTAGTTGGGAATGATCAGCCCCAGCATTTT

v_gene: TRBV9
abundance: NA
d_gene: TRBD2
j_gene: TRBJ2-3
CDR3aa: CASSVGLAGGPIDTQYF
CDR3nt: TGTGCCAGCAGCGTAGGACTAGCGGGAGGGCCGATAGATACGCAGTATTTT

v_gene: TRBV28
abundance: NA
d_gene: NA
j_gene: TRBJ2-7
CDR3aa: CASSHSFYEQYF
CDR3nt: TGTGCCAGCAGTCATTCCTTTTACGAGCAGTACTTC

v_gene: TRBV25-1
abundance: NA
d_gene: TRBD2
j_gene: TRBJ2-1
CDR3aa: CASSEFKREVPNEQFF
CDR3nt: TGTGCCAGCAGTGAATTTAAGCGGGAGGTTCCCAATGAGCAGTTCTTC

v_gene: TRBV27
abundance: once
d_gene: NA
j_gene: TRBJ2-7
CDR3aa: CASSLSGRPDYEQYF
CDR3nt: TGTGCCAGCAGCCTCTCGGGACGGCCTGACTACGAGCAGTACTTC

v_gene: TRBV28
abundance: once
d_gene: TRBD1
j_gene: TRBJ2-7
CDR3aa: CASSPGTGTYEQYF
CDR3nt: TGTGCCAGCAGTCCCGGGACAGGGACCTACGAGCAGTACTTC

v_gene: TRBV5-5
abundance: NA
d_gene: TRBD1
j_gene: TRBJ1-1
CDR3aa: CASSWGDRENTEAFF
CDR3nt: TGTGCCAGCAGCTGGGGGGACAGGGAGAACACTGAAGCTTTCTTT

v_gene: TRBV27
abundance: NA
d_gene: TRBD1
j_gene: TRBJ2-5
CDR3aa: CASRGVPTGTEKETQYF
CDR3nt: TGTGCCAGCAGGGGGGTCCCAACCGGGACAGAGAAAGAGACCCAGTACTTC

v_gene: TRBV30
abundance: NA
d_gene: NA
j_gene: TRBJ2-7
CDR3aa: CAWSTSRDIIEQYF
CDR3nt: TGTGCCTGGAGTACCTCCCGGGACATAATCGAGCAGTACTTC

v_gene: TRBV13
abundance: NA
d_gene: TRBD2
j_gene: TRBJ2-7
CDR3aa: CASSLGLAGHLSYEQYF
CDR3nt: TGTGCCAGCAGCTTAGGTCTAGCGGGTCACTTGTCCTACGAGCAGTACTTC

v_gene: TRBV5-4
abundance: NA
d_gene: NA
j_gene: TRBJ1-2
CDR3aa: CASSWNPLGSFETRDGYTF
CDR3nt: TGTGCCAGCAGCTGGAACCCCTTAGGCAGCTTTGAGACCCGGGATGGCTACACCTTC

v_gene: TRBV7-8
abundance: NA
d_gene: NA
j_gene: TRBJ1-3
CDR3aa: CASSSDRGNTIYF
CDR3nt: TGTGCCAGCAGCTCGGACCGAGGAAACACCATATATTTT

v_gene: TRBV7-2
abundance: NA
d_gene: NA
j_gene: TRBJ2-2
CDR3aa: CASTLGAANAGELFF
CDR3nt: TGTGCCAGCACGTTGGGAGCCGCCAACGCCGGGGAGCTGTTTTTT

v_gene: TRBV28
abundance: NA
d_gene: NA
j_gene: TRBJ2-7
CDR3aa: CASTPRREDSYEQYF
CDR3nt: TGTGCCAGCACCCCCCGCAGGGAAGATTCCTACGAGCAGTACTTC

v_gene: TRBV29-1
abundance: NA
d_gene: TRBD1
j_gene: TRBJ1-1
CDR3aa: CSVDTGEDTEAFF
CDR3nt: TGCAGCGTTGATACAGGGGAGGACACTGAAGCTTTCTTT

v_gene: TRBV9
abundance: once
d_gene: NA
j_gene: TRBJ2-7
CDR3aa: CASQTGTGEQYF
CDR3nt: TGTGCCTCACAAACAGGGACGGGCGAGCAGTACTTC

v_gene: TRBV6-5
abundance: NA
d_gene: TRBD1
j_gene: TRBJ1-1
CDR3aa: CASSDRVGTEAFF
CDR3nt: TGTGCCAGCTCGGACAGGGTAGGCACTGAAGCTTTCTTT

v_gene: TRBV27
abundance: NA
d_gene: NA
j_gene: TRBJ2-7
CDR3aa: CASSLRNVWGSYEQYF
CDR3nt: TGTGCCAGCAGTCTTCGGAACGTTTGGGGATCCTACGAGCAGTACTTC

v_gene: TRBV9
abundance: NA
d_gene: NA
j_gene: TRBJ2-1
CDR3aa: CASSVAGPNEQFF
CDR3nt: TGTGCCAGCAGCGTAGCTGGTCCCAATGAGCAGTTCTTC

v_gene: TRBV19
abundance: NA
d_gene: NA
j_gene: TRBJ1-1
CDR3aa: CASSIGRFNEAFF
CDR3nt: TGTGCCAGTAGTATCGGGAGGTTCAATGAAGCTTTCTTT

v_gene: TRBV28
abundance: NA
d_gene: NA
j_gene: TRBJ2-7
CDR3aa: CATLTGSTYEQYF
CDR3nt: TGTGCCACCTTAACAGGGAGTACCTACGAGCAGTACTTC

v_gene: TRBV5-6
abundance: NA
d_gene: NA
j_gene: TRBJ2-3
CDR3aa: CASRIGWGNTQYF
CDR3nt: TGTGCCAGCCGCATAGGGTGGGGAAATACGCAGTATTTT

v_gene: TRBV6-1
abundance: once
d_gene: TRBD1
j_gene: TRBJ2-7
CDR3aa: CASRPTGNPYYEQYF
CDR3nt: TGTGCCAGCAGGCCGACAGGGAACCCCTACTACGAGCAGTACTTC

v_gene: TRBV27
abundance: NA
d_gene: NA
j_gene: TRBJ2-5
CDR3aa: CASSSLGGSFKETQYF
CDR3nt: TGTGCCAGCAGTTCCCTTGGAGGGTCTTTTAAAGAGACCCAGTACTTC

v_gene: TRBV4-3
abundance: NA
d_gene: TRBD1
j_gene: TRBJ2-7
CDR3aa: CASSQDTGGSYEQYF
CDR3nt: TGCGCCAGCAGCCAAGATACAGGGGGCTCCTACGAGCAGTACTTC

v_gene: TRBV15
abundance: NA
d_gene: NA
j_gene: TRBJ2-7
CDR3aa: CATSRVSEGPTYEQYF
CDR3nt: TGTGCCACCAGCAGAGTGTCAGAAGGGCCCACCTACGAGCAGTACTTC

v_gene: TRBV11-2
abundance: NA
d_gene: NA
j_gene: TRBJ2-2
CDR3aa: CASSLGGSWTGELFF
CDR3nt: TGTGCCAGCAGCTTAGGGGGGTCTTGGACCGGGGAGCTGTTTTTT

v_gene: TRBV25-1
abundance: NA
d_gene: NA
j_gene: TRBJ2-5
CDR3aa: CASSVEEQETQYF
CDR3nt: TGTGCCAGCAGTGTTGAAGAACAAGAGACCCAGTACTTC

v_gene: TRBV28
abundance: NA
d_gene: NA
j_gene: TRBJ1-1
CDR3aa: CASRLLGENTEAFF
CDR3nt: TGTGCCAGCAGACTACTAGGGGAGAACACTGAAGCTTTCTTT